The source of this T cell receptor beta chain is a study of blood T cell repertoires in COVID-19. At the level of the study: The samples span acute and convalescent COVID-19 from the United States, Italy and Spain. Sources were T cells, B-cell-depleted T cells, or PBMCs; the material itself was cDNA or gDNA.

The CDR3 length is 15 residues. Germline V CDR1 and CDR2: SGDLS, YYNGEE. V was trimmed by 0 bases and J by 0 bases, leaving 10 bases between them. In the study's own analysis: Reference gene primer amplification in the assay estimated nucleated cell counts. TCRdb keeps only in-frame clones here, not all; method: immunoSEQ multiplex PCR. V, J and clone size were drawn from that table, and D and trimming were deduced from the DNA. The sample contains under 200,000 clones, around 87% of which appear only once. Points on this clone: Within the sample, other DNA sequences also encode this same CDR3.

During active infection, Seattle patients enrolled and were then monitored through disease. The genes are TRBV9 and TRBJ2-7, with D perhaps matching TRBD1 (5 bases). The sequence derives from a woman older than 75 with COVID-19, enrolled during active disease. Source material: peripheral blood. CDR3 sequence reads: CASSVGQGPSYEQYF. CDR3 bases: TGTGCCAGCAGCGTAGGGCAGGGCCCCTCCTACGAGCAGTACTTC.